Presented here are 9 T cell receptor beta chains from one specimen sequenced in a study of long-term antiretroviral therapy in people with HIV. Version v3.0 of the immunoSEQ assay ran at survey level. Assay used: immunoSEQ multiplex PCR; TCRdb lists only in-frame clones, some missing. The table includes tens of thousands of clones, roughly 88% detected once. The sample in question was unsorted PBMCs, obtained more than 4.3 years after starting antiretroviral therapy. All receptors derive from a man between 25 and 39 years old with HIV.

The chain couples TRBV18 to TRBJ2-7; perhaps TRBD1 as D (5 bases). CDR1 is KGHSH and CDR2 is LQKENI in the germline V gene. With 2 bases removed from V and 0 bases from J, the gap between germline ends came to 5 bases. This CDR3 contains 13 residues. The CDR3: CASSPGASYEQYF. The CDR3 bases are TGTGCCAGCTCACCAGGGGCCTCCTACGAGCAGTACTTC.

This clone was seen only once. This rearrangement joins TRBV1 to TRBJ1-5. TRBV1 is marked as a pseudogene. The CDR3 runs to 14 residues. The CDR3 loop reads CTSPRIAWGQPQHF. CDR3 coding DNA: TGCACCAGCCCAAGGATTGCCTGGGGGCAGCCCCAGCATTTT.

This chain links TRBV19 with TRBJ1-1; D not resolved. Germline V gene lookup returns CDR1 LNHDA and CDR2 SQIVND (reference sequence). The CDR3 is 14 residues long. V was cut by 4 bases and J by 10 bases, with 19 bases left in between. Here the CDR3 reads CASSNRRAVPRAFF. CDR3 in DNA: TGTGCCAGTAGTAATAGGAGGGCTGTCCCGCGAGCTTTCTTT.

The rearrangement links TRBV6-5 to TRBJ2-7; D remains ambiguous. The germline V gene encodes CDR1 MNHEY and CDR2 SVGAGI. The CDR3 sequence is 14 residues long. V lost 0 bases, J lost 0 bases, and 6 bases lay in between. The CDR3 here is CASSYSADSYEQYF. The CDR3 DNA is TGTGCCAGCAGTTACTCCGCAGACTCCTACGAGCAGTACTTC.

This clone came up once. The CDR3 spells CAISELAGEDTQYF. In DNA form, the CDR3 reads TGTGCCATCAGTGAGCTAGCGGGAGAAGATACGCAGTATTTT. The V call is TRBV10-3, the J call TRBJ2-3; 10 bases are shared with TRBD2. V gave up 2 bases and J gave up 5 bases; unmatched junction bases: 1. Germline V gene sequence: CDR1 ENHRY, CDR2 SYGVKD. The CDR3 has 14 amino acids.

The chain carries TRBV7-2 and TRBJ2-7; 10 nucleotides match TRBD1. Losses at the gene ends were 2 bases for V and 5 bases for J; bases not matched to a gene: 6. Per germline, CDR1 SGHTA and CDR2 FQGNSA. CDR3 length: 15 residues. CDR3 protein: CASSLFGQGGNEQYF. For the CDR3, the DNA is TGTGCCAGCAGCTTATTTGGACAGGGGGGAAACGAGCAGTACTTC.

The chain combines TRBV7-2 with TRBJ2-2; possibly TRBD1 for D (6 bases). V lost 2 bases and J lost 1, with 11 bases in between. Germline V gene sequence: CDR1 SGHTA, CDR2 FQGNSA. The CDR3 is 16 amino acids. This CDR3 reads CASSLQGTWNTGELFF. For the CDR3, the DNA is TGTGCCAGCAGCTTACAGGGGACGTGGAACACCGGGGAGCTGTTTTTT.

This rearrangement joins TRBV6-5 to TRBJ1-6; tentatively, D is TRBD1 (5 bases). The CDR3 contains 13 residues. Germline V gives CDR1 MNHEY, CDR2 SVGAGI. The V end lost 5 bases, the J end lost 10 bases, and 12 bases lay between the germline ends. This CDR3 is CASSRSRDSPLHF. The CDR3 coding sequence is TGTGCCAGCAGTAGATCCCGGGACTCACCCCTCCACTTT.

This clone was observed a handful of times. The chain joins TRBV4-1 to TRBJ2-7; D is undetermined. CDR1 MGHRA and CDR2 YSYEKL come from the germline V gene. V was shortened by 0 bases and J by 1 base, with 7 bases between the two germline ends. The CDR3 length is 14 residues. The CDR3 sequence: CASSQDLGSYEQYF. The CDR3 region has the DNA TGCGCCAGCAGCCAAGATCTAGGTTCCTACGAGCAGTACTTC.